A selection of T cell receptor beta chains follows, all from one sample in a study of T cell changes during pregnancy in multiple sclerosis. The data were produced by immunoSEQ multiplex PCR, yet TCRdb's version contains in-frame clones alone and is incomplete. The sample consists of approximately 35,000 clones, about 92% of them appearing once. This sample comprised CD4+ T cells from peripheral blood mononuclear cells, obtained in the second trimester of pregnancy. The receptors come from a female donor in good health, enrolled as a control in a pregnancy study. The CDR3 runs from the conserved cysteine through the conserved F or W. The D gene is left open where the match is weak. Clone size appears in some rows only: once, few, many, or a class for an expanded clone.

D: .
J: TRBJ2-1
size: .
V: TRBV19
CDR3: CASSSTGITIVQFF
DNA: TGTGCCAGTAGTAGTACCGGGATTACAATAGTGCAGTTCTTC

D: TRBD1
J: TRBJ2-7
size: once
V: TRBV7-2
CDR3: CASSLEAGGLYEQYF
DNA: TGTGCCAGCAGCTTAGAGGCAGGGGGCCTATACGAGCAGTACTTC

D: .
J: TRBJ2-7
size: .
V: TRBV4-3
CDR3: CASSQVWGVSYEQYF
DNA: TGCGCCAGCAGCCAGGTATGGGGGGTTTCCTACGAGCAGTACTTC

D: .
J: TRBJ2-5
size: .
V: TRBV19
CDR3: CASSPQGETQYF
DNA: TGTGCCAGTAGTCCCCAGGGGGAGACCCAGTACTTC

D: .
J: TRBJ2-1
size: .
V: TRBV30
CDR3: CAWSVPAGQYNEQFF
DNA: TGTGCCTGGAGTGTACCAGCGGGACAATACAATGAGCAGTTCTTC

D: .
J: TRBJ1-5
size: .
V: TRBV6-5
CDR3: CASSYSRTANQPQHF
DNA: TGTGCCAGCAGTTACTCTAGGACAGCTAATCAGCCCCAGCATTTT

D: TRBD2
J: TRBJ2-5
size: .
V: TRBV5-1
CDR3: CASSLEGSGSEETQYF
DNA: TGCGCCAGCAGCTTGGAGGGTAGCGGGAGCGAGGAGACCCAGTACTTC

D: TRBD2
J: TRBJ2-3
size: .
V: TRBV19
CDR3: CASSTTSGNTDTQYF
DNA: TGTGCCAGTAGTACGACTAGCGGTAACACAGATACGCAGTATTTT

D: TRBD1
J: TRBJ2-5
size: .
V: TRBV19
CDR3: CASSVTGTVQETQYF
DNA: TGTGCCAGTAGCGTTACCGGGACAGTCCAAGAGACCCAGTACTTC

D: .
J: TRBJ2-1
size: .
V: TRBV5-6
CDR3: CASSFGSPKSYNEQFF
DNA: TGTGCCAGCAGCTTCGGGTCTCCTAAGTCCTACAATGAGCAGTTCTTC

D: .
J: TRBJ1-2
size: .
V: TRBV27
CDR3: CASSLNGHFGYTF
DNA: TGTGCCAGCAGTTTAAATGGACATTTTGGCTACACCTTC

D: .
J: TRBJ1-2
size: .
V: TRBV15
CDR3: CATSRDRGGAYGYTF
DNA: TGTGCCACCAGCAGAGATCGAGGGGGTGCGTATGGCTACACCTTC

D: .
J: TRBJ1-6
size: once
V: TRBV6-5
CDR3: CASSYSTPSPLHF
DNA: TGTGCCAGCAGTTACTCAACTCCTTCACCCCTCCACTTT

D: TRBD1
J: TRBJ1-2
size: .
V: TRBV19
CDR3: CASSSGTGRGYTF
DNA: TGTGCCAGTAGTAGCGGGACAGGGAGGGGCTACACCTTC

D: .
J: TRBJ2-2
size: .
V: TRBV30
CDR3: CAWSSRRTGELFF
DNA: TGTGCCTGGAGTTCTCGGAGGACCGGGGAGCTGTTTTTT

D: TRBD2
J: TRBJ2-1
size: .
V: TRBV7-9
CDR3: CASSLGLADLQYNEQFF
DNA: TGTGCCAGCAGCCTCGGACTAGCGGACCTACAATACAATGAGCAGTTCTTC

D: TRBD1
J: TRBJ2-3
size: .
V: TRBV7-2
CDR3: CASSWGQFSTDTQYF
DNA: TGTGCCAGCAGCTGGGGACAGTTTAGCACAGATACGCAGTATTTT

D: TRBD1
J: TRBJ1-4
size: .
V: TRBV6-5
CDR3: CASSYSDRGEKLFF
DNA: TGTGCCAGCAGTTACTCCGACAGGGGAGAAAAACTGTTTTTT

D: .
J: TRBJ2-3
size: .
V: TRBV7-2
CDR3: CASRPAGDTQYF
DNA: TGTGCCAGCCGTCCCGCCGGAGATACGCAGTATTTT

D: .
J: TRBJ2-1
size: .
V: TRBV25-1
CDR3: CASSDLEVGGGNEQFF
DNA: TGTGCCAGCAGTGATTTGGAGGTGGGAGGGGGCAATGAGCAGTTCTTC

D: .
J: TRBJ2-1
size: .
V: TRBV30
CDR3: CAWSVQTGGFNEQFF
DNA: TGTGCCTGGAGTGTACAAACGGGGGGCTTCAATGAGCAGTTCTTC

D: .
J: TRBJ2-7
size: few
V: TRBV5-6
CDR3: CASSWVDSDEQYF
DNA: TGTGCCAGCAGCTGGGTGGACAGCGACGAGCAGTACTTC

D: .
J: TRBJ1-2
size: .
V: TRBV2
CDR3: CARSLGREKGYGYTF
DNA: TGTGCCAGGAGTTTGGGGAGGGAGAAAGGCTATGGCTACACCTTC

D: TRBD1
J: TRBJ1-2
size: few
V: TRBV6-4
CDR3: CASSRTGENYGYTF
DNA: TGTGCCAGCAGCCGGACAGGGGAAAACTATGGCTACACCTTC

D: TRBD2
J: TRBJ2-2
size: .
V: TRBV7-2
CDR3: CASSFRTSGPTGELFF
DNA: TGTGCCAGCAGCTTTAGGACTAGCGGACCTACCGGGGAGCTGTTTTTT

D: .
J: TRBJ2-1
size: .
V: TRBV6-6
CDR3: CASSFPADNEQFF
DNA: TGTGCCAGCAGTTTCCCCGCAGACAATGAGCAGTTCTTC

D: TRBD2
J: TRBJ2-5
size: .
V: TRBV9
CDR3: CASSAGGLAAQETQYF
DNA: TGTGCCAGCAGTGCTGGGGGACTAGCGGCCCAAGAGACCCAGTACTTC

D: .
J: TRBJ1-3
size: .
V: TRBV29-1
CDR3: CSVGHEDSGNTIYF
DNA: TGCAGCGTTGGGCATGAGGACTCTGGAAACACCATATATTTT

D: TRBD2
J: TRBJ2-3
size: .
V: TRBV19
CDR3: CASAKGLADTQYF
DNA: TGTGCCAGTGCAAAGGGACTAGCGGATACGCAGTATTTT

D: TRBD2
J: TRBJ2-1
size: .
V: TRBV18
CDR3: CASSPTSGSPNEQFF
DNA: TGTGCCAGCTCACCGACTAGCGGGAGTCCGAATGAGCAGTTCTTC

D: TRBD1
J: TRBJ2-3
size: .
V: TRBV4-1
CDR3: CASSRPPGQGNTDTQYF
DNA: TGCGCCAGCAGCCGGCCCCCCGGACAGGGAAACACAGATACGCAGTATTTT

D: TRBD1
J: TRBJ2-7
size: .
V: TRBV29-1
CDR3: CSVVPGDRVSYEQYF
DNA: TGCAGCGTCGTCCCCGGGGACAGGGTGTCCTACGAGCAGTACTTC

D: TRBD2
J: TRBJ2-5
size: .
V: TRBV30
CDR3: CAWSVAGRGRETQYF
DNA: TGTGCCTGGAGTGTAGCCGGGAGGGGAAGAGAGACCCAGTACTTC

D: .
J: TRBJ1-1
size: .
V: TRBV9
CDR3: CASSVVQANTEAFF
DNA: TGTGCCAGCAGCGTAGTGCAGGCTAACACTGAAGCTTTCTTT

D: .
J: TRBJ1-4
size: once
V: TRBV11-3
CDR3: CASSLTLEGKLFF
DNA: TGTGCCAGCAGCTTAACCCTGGAGGGAAAACTGTTTTTT

D: .
J: TRBJ1-5
size: .
V: TRBV29-1
CDR3: CSVVDSRPNQPQHF
DNA: TGCAGCGTCGTCGACAGCAGGCCCAATCAGCCCCAGCATTTT

D: TRBD1
J: TRBJ1-2
size: .
V: TRBV19
CDR3: CASSLMTGFYGYTF
DNA: TGTGCCAGTAGTCTGATGACAGGGTTCTATGGCTACACCTTC

D: .
J: TRBJ2-1
size: .
V: TRBV6-5
CDR3: CASSYFNSYNEQFF
DNA: TGTGCCAGCAGTTACTTCAACTCCTACAATGAGCAGTTCTTC

D: TRBD1
J: TRBJ2-3
size: .
V: TRBV5-1
CDR3: CASGPGQGSTDTQYF
DNA: TGCGCCAGCGGGCCGGGACAGGGGTCGACGGATACGCAGTATTTT

D: TRBD1
J: TRBJ1-2
size: .
V: TRBV7-2
CDR3: CASSPGQIPYGYTF
DNA: TGTGCCAGCAGCCCGGGACAGATTCCCTATGGCTACACCTTC

D: .
J: TRBJ1-4
size: .
V: TRBV9
CDR3: CASSPQQGNEKLFF
DNA: TGTGCCAGCAGCCCCCAACAGGGCAATGAAAAACTGTTTTTT

D: .
J: TRBJ1-2
size: .
V: TRBV2
CDR3: CASSEVTGTGYTF
DNA: TGTGCCAGCAGTGAAGTGACAGGTACAGGCTACACCTTC

D: TRBD1
J: TRBJ1-1
size: .
V: TRBV29-1
CDR3: CSVETGGNTEAFF
DNA: TGCAGCGTTGAGACAGGGGGGAACACTGAAGCTTTCTTT

D: .
J: TRBJ1-2
size: .
V: TRBV15
CDR3: CATSREQGENYGYTF
DNA: TGTGCCACCAGCAGAGAACAGGGCGAGAACTATGGCTACACCTTC

D: TRBD1
J: TRBJ1-6
size: .
V: TRBV7-2
CDR3: CASSSRDRGSPLHF
DNA: TGTGCCAGCAGCTCCCGGGACAGGGGGTCACCCCTCCACTTT

D: TRBD2
J: TRBJ2-7
size: .
V: TRBV5-1
CDR3: CASSLGGGSFEQYF
DNA: TGCGCCAGCAGCTTGGGCGGCGGGAGTTTCGAGCAGTACTTC

D: TRBD1
J: TRBJ2-5
size: once
V: TRBV9
CDR3: CASSATQGAETQYF
DNA: TGTGCCAGCAGCGCTACCCAGGGGGCCGAGACCCAGTACTTC

D: .
J: TRBJ1-2
size: .
V: TRBV5-5
CDR3: CASSSGFGRQRLNYGYTF
DNA: TGTGCCAGCAGCTCTGGTTTCGGGAGGCAAAGACTTAACTATGGCTACACCTTC

D: .
J: TRBJ1-1
size: .
V: TRBV30
CDR3: CACKQDTEAFF
DNA: TGTGCCTGCAAACAGGACACTGAAGCTTTCTTT

D: TRBD1
J: TRBJ1-3
size: few
V: TRBV6-5
CDR3: CASRKTGAGNTIYF
DNA: TGTGCCAGCAGGAAGACAGGGGCTGGAAACACCATATATTTT

D: TRBD2
J: TRBJ2-5
size: .
V: TRBV7-2
CDR3: CASSFPPSGNQETQYF
DNA: TGTGCCAGCAGCTTCCCCCCTAGCGGGAACCAAGAGACCCAGTACTTC

D: TRBD1
J: TRBJ1-6
size: .
V: TRBV7-2
CDR3: CASSSRAGTGDSPLHF
DNA: TGTGCCAGCAGCTCTCGGGCGGGGACAGGGGATTCACCCCTCCACTTT

D: .
J: TRBJ1-5
size: .
V: TRBV7-2
CDR3: CASSSRQPTSNQPQHF
DNA: TGTGCCAGCAGCTCCAGACAGCCAACTAGCAATCAGCCCCAGCATTTT

D: TRBD1
J: TRBJ1-1
size: .
V: TRBV7-2
CDR3: CASSLGRGRGGTEAFF
DNA: TGTGCCAGCAGCTTGGGTAGGGGGCGGGGGGGCACTGAAGCTTTCTTT

D: TRBD2
J: TRBJ2-3
size: .
V: TRBV19
CDR3: CASSNRGTSGYTDTQYF
DNA: TGTGCCAGTAGTAACCGGGGGACTAGCGGGTACACAGATACGCAGTATTTT